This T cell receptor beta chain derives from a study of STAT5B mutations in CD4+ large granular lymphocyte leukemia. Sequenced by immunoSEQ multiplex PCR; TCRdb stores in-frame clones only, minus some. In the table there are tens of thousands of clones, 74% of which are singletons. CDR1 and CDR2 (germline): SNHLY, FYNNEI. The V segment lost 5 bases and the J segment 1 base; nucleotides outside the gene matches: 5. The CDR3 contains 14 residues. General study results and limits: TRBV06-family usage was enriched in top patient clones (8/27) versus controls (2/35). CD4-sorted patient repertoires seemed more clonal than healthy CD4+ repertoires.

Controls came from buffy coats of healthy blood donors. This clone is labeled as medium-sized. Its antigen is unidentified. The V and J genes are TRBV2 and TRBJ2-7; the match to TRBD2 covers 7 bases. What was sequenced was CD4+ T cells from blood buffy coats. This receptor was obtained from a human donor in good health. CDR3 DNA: TGTGCCAGCAGTCGAATTAGCGGGTCCTACGAGCAGTACTTC. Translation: CASSRISGSYEQYF.